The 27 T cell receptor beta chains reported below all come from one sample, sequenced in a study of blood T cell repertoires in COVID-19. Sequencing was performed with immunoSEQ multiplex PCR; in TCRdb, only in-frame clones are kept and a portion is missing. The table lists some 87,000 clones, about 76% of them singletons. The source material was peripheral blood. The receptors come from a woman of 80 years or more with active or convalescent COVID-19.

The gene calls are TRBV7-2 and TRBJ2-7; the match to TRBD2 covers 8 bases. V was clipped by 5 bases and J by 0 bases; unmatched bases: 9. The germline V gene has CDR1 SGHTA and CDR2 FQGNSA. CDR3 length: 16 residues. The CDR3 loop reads CASSQEGGLDSYEQYF. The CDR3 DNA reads TGTGCCAGCAGCCAAGAGGGGGGACTAGACTCCTACGAGCAGTACTTC.

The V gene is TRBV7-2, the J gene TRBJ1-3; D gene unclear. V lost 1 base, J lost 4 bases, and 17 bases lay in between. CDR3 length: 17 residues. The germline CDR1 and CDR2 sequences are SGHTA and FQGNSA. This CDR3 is CASSLEVGSGPGNTIYF. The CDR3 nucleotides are TGTGCCAGCAGCTTAGAAGTGGGGAGCGGGCCGGGAAACACCATATATTTT.

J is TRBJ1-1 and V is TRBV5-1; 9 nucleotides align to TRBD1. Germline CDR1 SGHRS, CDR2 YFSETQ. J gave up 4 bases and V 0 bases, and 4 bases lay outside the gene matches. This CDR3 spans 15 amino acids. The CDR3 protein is CASSLEGQGLTEAFF. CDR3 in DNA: TGCGCCAGCAGCTTGGAGGGACAGGGCCTCACTGAAGCTTTCTTT.

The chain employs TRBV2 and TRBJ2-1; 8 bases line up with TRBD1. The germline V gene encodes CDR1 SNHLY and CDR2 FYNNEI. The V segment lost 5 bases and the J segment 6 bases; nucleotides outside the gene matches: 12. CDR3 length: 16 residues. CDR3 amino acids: CASSRRQDRVANEQFF. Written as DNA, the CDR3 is TGTGCCAGCAGTAGAAGACAGGACAGGGTGGCCAATGAGCAGTTCTTC.

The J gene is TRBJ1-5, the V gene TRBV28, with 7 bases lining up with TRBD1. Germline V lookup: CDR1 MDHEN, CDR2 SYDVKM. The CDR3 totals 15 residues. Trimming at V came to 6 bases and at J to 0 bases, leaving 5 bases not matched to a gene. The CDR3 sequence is CASSRRGNSNQPQHF. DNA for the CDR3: TGTGCCAGCAGCCGCAGGGGGAATAGCAATCAGCCCCAGCATTTT.

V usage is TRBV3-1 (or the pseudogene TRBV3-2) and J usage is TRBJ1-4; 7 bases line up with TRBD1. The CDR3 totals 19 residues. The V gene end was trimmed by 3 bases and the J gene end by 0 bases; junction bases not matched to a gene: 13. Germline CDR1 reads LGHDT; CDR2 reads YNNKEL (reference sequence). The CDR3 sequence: CASSHPNYRGTSTNEKLFF. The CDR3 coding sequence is TGTGCCAGCAGCCATCCCAACTACAGGGGAACCTCAACTAATGAAAAACTGTTTTTT.

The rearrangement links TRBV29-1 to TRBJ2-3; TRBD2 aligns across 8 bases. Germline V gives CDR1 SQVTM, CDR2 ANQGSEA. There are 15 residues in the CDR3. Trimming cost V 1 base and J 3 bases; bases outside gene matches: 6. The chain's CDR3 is CSVEGDGTRTDTQYF. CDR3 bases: TGCAGCGTTGAAGGGGACGGGACTAGGACAGATACGCAGTATTTT.

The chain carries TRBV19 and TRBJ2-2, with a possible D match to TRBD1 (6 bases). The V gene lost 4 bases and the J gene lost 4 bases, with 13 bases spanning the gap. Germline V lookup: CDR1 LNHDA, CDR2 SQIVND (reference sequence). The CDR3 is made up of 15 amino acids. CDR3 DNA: TGTGCCAGTAGTAAGTCGACAGGATCCACCGGGGAGCTGTTTTTT. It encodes CASSKSTGSTGELFF.

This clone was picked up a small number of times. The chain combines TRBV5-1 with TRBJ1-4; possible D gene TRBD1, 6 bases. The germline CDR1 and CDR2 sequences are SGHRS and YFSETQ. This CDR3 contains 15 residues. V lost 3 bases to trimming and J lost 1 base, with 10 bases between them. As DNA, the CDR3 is TGCGCCAGCAGCTCTCAAGGGGGAACTAATGAAAAACTGTTTTTT. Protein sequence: CASSSQGGTNEKLFF.

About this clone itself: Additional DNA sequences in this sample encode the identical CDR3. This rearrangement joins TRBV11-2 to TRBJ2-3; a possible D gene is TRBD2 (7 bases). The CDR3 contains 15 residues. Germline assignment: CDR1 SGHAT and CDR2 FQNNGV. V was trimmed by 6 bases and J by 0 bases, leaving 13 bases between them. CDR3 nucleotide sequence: TGTGCCAGCAGTCGCCGGGGGGCCAGCACAGATACGCAGTATTTT. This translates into CASSRRGASTDTQYF.

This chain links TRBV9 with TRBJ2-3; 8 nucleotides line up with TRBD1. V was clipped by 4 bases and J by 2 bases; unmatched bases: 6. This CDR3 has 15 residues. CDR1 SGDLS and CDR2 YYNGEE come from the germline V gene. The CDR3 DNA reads TGTGCCAGCAGCTTCCAGGGGGCGCACACAGATACGCAGTATTTT. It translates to CASSFQGAHTDTQYF.

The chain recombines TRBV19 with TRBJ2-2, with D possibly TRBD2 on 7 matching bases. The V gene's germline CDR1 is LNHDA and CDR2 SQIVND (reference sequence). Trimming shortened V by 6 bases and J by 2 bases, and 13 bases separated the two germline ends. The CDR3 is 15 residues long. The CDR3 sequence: CASRAGGGNTGELFF. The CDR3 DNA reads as TGTGCCAGTAGGGCAGGCGGGGGCAACACCGGGGAGCTGTTTTTT.

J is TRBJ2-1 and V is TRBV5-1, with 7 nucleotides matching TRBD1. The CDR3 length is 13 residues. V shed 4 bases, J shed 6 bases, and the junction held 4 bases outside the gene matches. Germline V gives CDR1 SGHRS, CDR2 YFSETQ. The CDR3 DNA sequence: TGCGCCAGCAGCGACCGACAGGGCAATGAGCAGTTCTTC. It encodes CASSDRQGNEQFF.

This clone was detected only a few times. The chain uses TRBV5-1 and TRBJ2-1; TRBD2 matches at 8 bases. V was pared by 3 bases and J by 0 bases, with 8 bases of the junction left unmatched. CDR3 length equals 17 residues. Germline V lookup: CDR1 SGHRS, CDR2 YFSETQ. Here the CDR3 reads CASSSLVAGSSYNEQFF. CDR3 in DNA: TGCGCCAGCAGCTCCCTCGTAGCGGGAAGCTCCTACAATGAGCAGTTCTTC.

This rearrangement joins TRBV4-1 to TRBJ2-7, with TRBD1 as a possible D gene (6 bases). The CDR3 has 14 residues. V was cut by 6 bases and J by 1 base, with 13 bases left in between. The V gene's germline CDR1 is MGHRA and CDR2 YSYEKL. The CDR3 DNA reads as TGCGCCAGCAGATCACCGACAGGATCCTACGAGCAGTACTTC. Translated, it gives CASRSPTGSYEQYF.

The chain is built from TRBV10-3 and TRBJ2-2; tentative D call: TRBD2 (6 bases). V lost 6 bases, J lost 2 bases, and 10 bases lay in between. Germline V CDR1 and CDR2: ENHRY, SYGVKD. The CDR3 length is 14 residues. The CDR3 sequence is CAIRGLVNTGELFF. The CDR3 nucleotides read TGTGCCATCAGGGGACTGGTAAACACCGGGGAGCTGTTTTTT.

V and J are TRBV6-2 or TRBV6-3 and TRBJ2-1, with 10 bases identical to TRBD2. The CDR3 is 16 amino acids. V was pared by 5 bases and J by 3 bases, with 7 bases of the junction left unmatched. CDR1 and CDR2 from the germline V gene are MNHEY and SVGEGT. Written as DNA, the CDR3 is TGTGCCAGCAGTCCCCCACCTAGCGGGGGCTACAATGAGCAGTTCTTC. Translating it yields CASSPPPSGGYNEQFF.

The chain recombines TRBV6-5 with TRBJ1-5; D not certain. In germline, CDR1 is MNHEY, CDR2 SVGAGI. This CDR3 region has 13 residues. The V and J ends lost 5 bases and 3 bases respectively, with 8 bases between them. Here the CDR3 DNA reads TGTGCCAGCAGTACCCGGGTCAATCAGCCCCAGCATTTT. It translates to CASSTRVNQPQHF.

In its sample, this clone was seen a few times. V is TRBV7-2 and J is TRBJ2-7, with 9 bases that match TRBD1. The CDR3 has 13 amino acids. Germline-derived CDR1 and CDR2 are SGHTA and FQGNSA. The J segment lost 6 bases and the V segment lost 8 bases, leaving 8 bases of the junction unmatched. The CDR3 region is CASGRDRVREQYF. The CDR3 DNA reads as TGTGCCAGCGGCCGGGACAGGGTTCGCGAGCAGTACTTC.

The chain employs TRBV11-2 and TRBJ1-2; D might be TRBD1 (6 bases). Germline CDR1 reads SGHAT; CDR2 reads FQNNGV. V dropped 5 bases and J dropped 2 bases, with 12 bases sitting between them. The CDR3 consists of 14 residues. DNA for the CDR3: TGTGCCAGCAGCCAGGGGTCGTGGAACTATGGCTACACCTTC. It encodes CASSQGSWNYGYTF. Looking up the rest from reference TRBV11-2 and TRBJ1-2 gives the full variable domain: EAGVAQSPRYKIIEKRQSVAFWCNPISGHATLYWYQQILGQGPKLLIQFQNNGVVDDSQLPKDRFSAERLKGVDSTLKIQPAKLEDSAVYLCASSQGSWNYGYTFGSGTRLTVV.

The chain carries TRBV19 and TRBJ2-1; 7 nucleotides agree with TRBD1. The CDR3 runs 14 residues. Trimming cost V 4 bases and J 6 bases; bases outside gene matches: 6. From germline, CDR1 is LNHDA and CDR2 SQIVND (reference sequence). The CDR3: CASSTQTGLNEQFF. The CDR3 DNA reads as TGTGCCAGTAGTACCCAGACAGGGCTCAATGAGCAGTTCTTC.

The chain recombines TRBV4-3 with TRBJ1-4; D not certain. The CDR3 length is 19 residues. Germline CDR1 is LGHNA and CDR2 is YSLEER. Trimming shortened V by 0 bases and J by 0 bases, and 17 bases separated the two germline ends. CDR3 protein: CASSQDTVVDYATNEKLFF. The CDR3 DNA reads TGCGCCAGCAGCCAAGATACGGTAGTTGACTATGCAACTAATGAAAAACTGTTTTTT.

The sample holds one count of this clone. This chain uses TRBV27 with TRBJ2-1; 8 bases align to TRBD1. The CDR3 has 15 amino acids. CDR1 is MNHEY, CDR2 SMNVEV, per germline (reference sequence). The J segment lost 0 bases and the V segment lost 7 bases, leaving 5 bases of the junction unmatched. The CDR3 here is CASNGDRTSYNEQFF. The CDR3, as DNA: TGTGCCAGCAACGGGGACAGGACCTCCTACAATGAGCAGTTCTTC.

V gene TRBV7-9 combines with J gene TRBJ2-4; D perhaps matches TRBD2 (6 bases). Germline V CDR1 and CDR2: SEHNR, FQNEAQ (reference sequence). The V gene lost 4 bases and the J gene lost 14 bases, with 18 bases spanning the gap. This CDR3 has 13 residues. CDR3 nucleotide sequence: TGTGCCAGCAGCTGGGGGGAATTGGGAGGAGAGTACTTC. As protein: CASSWGELGGEYF.

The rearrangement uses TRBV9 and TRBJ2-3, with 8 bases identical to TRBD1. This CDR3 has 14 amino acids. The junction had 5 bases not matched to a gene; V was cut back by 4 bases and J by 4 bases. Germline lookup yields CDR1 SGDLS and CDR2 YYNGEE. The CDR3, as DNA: TGTGCCAGCAGCCCAGGACAGGGCCCAGATACGCAGTATTTT. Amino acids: CASSPGQGPDTQYF.

The CDR3 region has the DNA TGTGCCAGTGCACAGGATAGCAATCAGCCCCAGCATTTT. It specifies CASAQDSNQPQHF. This chain uses TRBV28 with TRBJ1-5; perhaps TRBD1 as D (5 bases). Germline CDR1 reads MDHEN; CDR2 reads SYDVKM. The V and J ends lost 9 bases and 0 bases respectively, with 9 bases between them. This CDR3 region has 13 residues.

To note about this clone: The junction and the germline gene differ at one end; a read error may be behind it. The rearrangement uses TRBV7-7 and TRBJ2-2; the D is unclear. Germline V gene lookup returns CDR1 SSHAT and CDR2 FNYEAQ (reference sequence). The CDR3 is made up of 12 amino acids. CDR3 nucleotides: TGTGCTAGCAGCTTCTCGGGCGGGGAGCTGTTTTTT. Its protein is CASSFSGGELFF.